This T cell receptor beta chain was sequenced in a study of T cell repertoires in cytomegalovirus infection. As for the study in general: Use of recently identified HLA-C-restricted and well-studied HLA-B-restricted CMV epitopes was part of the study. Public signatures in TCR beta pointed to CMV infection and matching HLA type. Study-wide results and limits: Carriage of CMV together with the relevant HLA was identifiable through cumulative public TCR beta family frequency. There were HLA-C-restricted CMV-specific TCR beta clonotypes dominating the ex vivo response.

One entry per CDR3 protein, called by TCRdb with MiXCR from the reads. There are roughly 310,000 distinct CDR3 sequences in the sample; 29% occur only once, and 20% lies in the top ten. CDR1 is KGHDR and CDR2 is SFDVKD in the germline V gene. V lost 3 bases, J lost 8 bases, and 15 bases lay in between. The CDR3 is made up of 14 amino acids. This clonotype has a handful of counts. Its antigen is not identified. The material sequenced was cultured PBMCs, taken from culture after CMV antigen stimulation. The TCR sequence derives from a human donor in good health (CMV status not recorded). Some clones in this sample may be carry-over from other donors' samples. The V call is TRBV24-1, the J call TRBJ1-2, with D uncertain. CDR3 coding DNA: TGTGCCACCAGTGATCCACCAAGGACGGGAGGCTACACCTTC. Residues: CATSDPPRTGGYTF.